This T cell receptor (beta chain) was recorded in a study of T cell responses to AZD1222 COVID-19 vaccine. CDR3 size: 15 residues. Germline CDR1 and CDR2: SGHRS and YFSETQ. The V end lost 3 bases, the J end lost 3 bases, and 15 bases lay between the germline ends. Notes on this clone: Its target is not known.

Study-wide results and caveats: Baseline antibody screening turned up just a handful of seropositive AZD1222 recipients. Unmutated variant regions are reportedly targeted by nearly half of spike-specific TCRs.

Profiling relied on immunoSEQ multiplex PCR, and the TCRdb table lists in-frame clones only, not all of them. The top ten hold 1.3% of the sample, which has more than 90,000 clones, about nine tenths seen once. The chain employs TRBV5-1 and TRBJ1-1; perhaps TRBD1 as D (5 bases). The source material was peripheral blood, sampled on day 0 of AZD1222 vaccination. This clonotype was sampled from an adult in good health. The DNA of the CDR3 is TGCGCCAGCAGCTCAAAGGCGGGGCAGGACACTGAAGCTTTCTTT. This gives the protein CASSSKAGQDTEAFF.